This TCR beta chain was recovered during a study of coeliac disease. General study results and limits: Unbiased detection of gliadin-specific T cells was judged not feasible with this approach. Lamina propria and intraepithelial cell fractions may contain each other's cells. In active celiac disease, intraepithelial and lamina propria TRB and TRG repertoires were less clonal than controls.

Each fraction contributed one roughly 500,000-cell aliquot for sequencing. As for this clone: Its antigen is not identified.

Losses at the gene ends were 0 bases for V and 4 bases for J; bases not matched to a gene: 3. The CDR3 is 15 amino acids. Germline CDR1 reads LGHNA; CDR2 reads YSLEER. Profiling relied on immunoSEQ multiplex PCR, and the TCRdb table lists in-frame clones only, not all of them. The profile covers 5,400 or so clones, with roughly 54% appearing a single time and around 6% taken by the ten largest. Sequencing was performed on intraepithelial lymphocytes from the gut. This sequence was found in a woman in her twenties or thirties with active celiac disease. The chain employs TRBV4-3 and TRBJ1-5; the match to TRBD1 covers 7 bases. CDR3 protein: CASSQDRGVNQPQHF. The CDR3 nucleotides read TGCGCCAGCAGCCAAGACAGGGGGGTTAATCAGCCCCAGCATTTT.